This entry concerns a single T cell receptor (beta chain). Its antigen remains unidentified. This sample was included in a study of CD8 T cells in ankylosing spondylitis. Notes on the study in general: Clones tied to disease were said to be significantly enriched in matched ankylosing spondylitis synovial fluid. Ankylosing spondylitis blood seemed to carry a telltale TCR beta motif made of about 8 highly homologous variants.

Making the TCR beta libraries involved quantitative 5'-RACE with molecular barcodes. MiXCR, applied by TCRdb to the 5' RACE reads, yields one record per CDR3 protein. The data contain approximately 35,000 distinct CDR3 sequences, around 14% of them seen just once; the ten biggest clones take up less than 45%. Germline CDR1 and CDR2: SQVTM and ANQGSEA. V was trimmed by 2 bases and J by 4 bases, leaving 5 bases between them. This CDR3 has 11 amino acids. The V gene is TRBV29-1, the J gene TRBJ2-5; D unresolved. This clonotype was obtained from a male donor with ankylosing spondylitis or in good health (not recorded which). Specimen: blood. The CDR3, as DNA: TGCAGCGTTGAATCTGGAGAGACCCAGTACTTC. It is translated as CSVESGETQYF. The variable domain in full, completed from reference TRBV29-1 and TRBJ2-5, reads SAVISQKPSRDICQRGTSLTIQCQVDSQVTMMFWYRQQPGQSLTLIATANQGSEATYESGFVIDKFPISRPNLTFSTLTVSNMSPEDSSIYLCSVESGETQYFGPGTRLLVL.